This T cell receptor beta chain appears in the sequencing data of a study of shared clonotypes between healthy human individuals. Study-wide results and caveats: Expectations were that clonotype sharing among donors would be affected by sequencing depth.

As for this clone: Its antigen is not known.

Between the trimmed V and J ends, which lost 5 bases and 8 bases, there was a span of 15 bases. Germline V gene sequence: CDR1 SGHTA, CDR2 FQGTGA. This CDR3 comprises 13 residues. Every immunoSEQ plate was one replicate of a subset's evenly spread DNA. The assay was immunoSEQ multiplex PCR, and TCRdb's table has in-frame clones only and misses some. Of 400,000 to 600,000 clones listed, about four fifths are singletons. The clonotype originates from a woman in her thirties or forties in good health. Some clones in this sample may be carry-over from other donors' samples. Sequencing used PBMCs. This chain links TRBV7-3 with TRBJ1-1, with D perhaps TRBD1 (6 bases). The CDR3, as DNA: TGTGCCAGCAGCCCGACCAGGGGTTCGGAAGCTTTCTTT. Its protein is CASSPTRGSEAFF.